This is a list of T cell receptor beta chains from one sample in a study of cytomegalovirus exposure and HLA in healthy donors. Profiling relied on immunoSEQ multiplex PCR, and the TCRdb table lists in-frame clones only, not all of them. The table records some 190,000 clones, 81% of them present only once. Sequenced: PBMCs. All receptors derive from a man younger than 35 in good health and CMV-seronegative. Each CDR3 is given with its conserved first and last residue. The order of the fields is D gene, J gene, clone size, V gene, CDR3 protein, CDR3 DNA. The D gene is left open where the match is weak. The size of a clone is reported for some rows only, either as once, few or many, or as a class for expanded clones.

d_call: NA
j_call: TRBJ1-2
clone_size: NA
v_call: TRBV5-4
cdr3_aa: CASSLDTGANYGYTF
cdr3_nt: TGTGCCAGCAGCTTAGATACAGGAGCTAACTATGGCTACACCTTC

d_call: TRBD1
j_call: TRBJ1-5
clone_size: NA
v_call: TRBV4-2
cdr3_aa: CASSQGQGGNQPQHF
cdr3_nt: TGTGCCAGCAGCCAAGGACAGGGCGGCAATCAGCCCCAGCATTTT

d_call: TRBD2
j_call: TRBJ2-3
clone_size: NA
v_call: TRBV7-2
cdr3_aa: CASSLGGGIDTQYF
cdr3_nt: TGTGCCAGCAGCTTAGGCGGGGGGATAGATACGCAGTATTTT

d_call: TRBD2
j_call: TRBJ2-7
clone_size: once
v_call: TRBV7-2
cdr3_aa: CASSLAGGPDEQYF
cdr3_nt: TGTGCCAGCAGCTTGGCGGGAGGACCGGACGAGCAGTACTTC

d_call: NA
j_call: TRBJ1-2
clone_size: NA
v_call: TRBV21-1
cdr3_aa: CASIYLRGTTGQRSYGYTF
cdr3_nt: TGTGCCAGCATCTACCTACGCGGAACCACCGGACAGCGGAGCTATGGCTACACCTTC

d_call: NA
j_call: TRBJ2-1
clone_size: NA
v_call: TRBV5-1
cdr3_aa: CASGPGGTYNEQFF
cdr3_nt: TGCGCCAGCGGGCCGGGGGGCACCTACAATGAGCAGTTCTTC

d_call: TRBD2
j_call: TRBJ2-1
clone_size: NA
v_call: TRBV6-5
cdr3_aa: CASSYRAGGPYEQFF
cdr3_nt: TGTGCCAGCAGTTACCGAGCGGGGGGGCCTTATGAGCAGTTCTTC

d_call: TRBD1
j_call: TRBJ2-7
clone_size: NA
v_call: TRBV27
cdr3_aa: CASSFTGGPYEQYF
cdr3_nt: TGTGCCAGCAGTTTTACAGGGGGCCCCTACGAGCAGTACTTC

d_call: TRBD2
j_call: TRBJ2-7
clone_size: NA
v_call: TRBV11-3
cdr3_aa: CASSPSGGRYEQYF
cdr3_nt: TGTGCCAGCAGCCCAAGCGGGGGGAGGTACGAGCAGTACTTC

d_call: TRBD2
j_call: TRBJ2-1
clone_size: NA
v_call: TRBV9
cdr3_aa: CASASGVHLNEQFF
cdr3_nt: TGTGCCAGTGCTAGCGGCGTACACTTAAATGAGCAGTTCTTC